This T cell receptor (beta chain) was found in a study of PD-1 blockade in classical Hodgkin lymphoma. Every patient had relapsed following autologous stem cell transplantation, and cohorts differed in brentuximab vedotin exposure. By magnetic negative selection, CD4+ T cells were purified from thawed PBMCs. Whole-study results and caveats: When nivolumab was started under 1 year after ASCT, patients were excluded. Although disease activity or prior therapy may be involved, causes of the repertoire differences remain undefined. The diversity seen at baseline in complete responders resembled that of newly diagnosed patients. Baseline TCR diversity was reportedly lower in newly diagnosed patients than healthy donors.

Here immunoSEQ multiplex PCR was the method, and the copy in TCRdb shows in-frame clones only, minus some. Of 750 to 950 clones listed, around nine tenths are singletons. A single count supports this clone. Its antigen remains unidentified. This CDR3 comprises 16 residues. The V gene end was trimmed by 3 bases and the J gene end by 0 bases; junction bases not matched to a gene: 2. From germline, CDR1 is MDHEN and CDR2 SYDVKM. This receptor was identified in a human donor with classical Hodgkin lymphoma. This chain links TRBV28 with TRBJ2-6; 7 bases are shared with TRBD2. Here the sequenced sample was CD4+ T cells from blood, taken at baseline. The CDR3 reads CASSLGGSSGANVLTF. The DNA of the CDR3 is TGTGCCAGCAGTTTGGGCGGGAGCTCTGGGGCCAACGTCCTGACTTTC.